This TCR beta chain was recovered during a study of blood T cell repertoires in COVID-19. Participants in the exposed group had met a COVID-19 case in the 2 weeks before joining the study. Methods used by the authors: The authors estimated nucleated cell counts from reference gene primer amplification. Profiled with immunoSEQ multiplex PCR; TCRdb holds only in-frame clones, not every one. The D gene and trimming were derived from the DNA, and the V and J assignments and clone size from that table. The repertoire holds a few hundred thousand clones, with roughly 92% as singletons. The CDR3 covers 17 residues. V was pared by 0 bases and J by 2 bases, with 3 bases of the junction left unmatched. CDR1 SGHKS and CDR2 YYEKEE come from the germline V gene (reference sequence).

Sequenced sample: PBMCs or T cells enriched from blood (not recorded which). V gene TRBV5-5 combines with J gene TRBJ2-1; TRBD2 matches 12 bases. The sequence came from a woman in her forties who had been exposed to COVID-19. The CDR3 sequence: CASSLAASGGAYNEQFF. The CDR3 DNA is TGTGCCAGCAGCTTGGCGGCTAGCGGGGGGGCCTACAATGAGCAGTTCTTC.